This is a list of T cell receptor beta chains from one sample in a study of cytomegalovirus exposure and HLA in healthy donors. Data came from immunoSEQ multiplex PCR; TCRdb stores just in-frame clones and leaves some out. The sample comprises nearly 80,000 clones, 79% of which are singletons, and around 22% rests with the top ten. Sequencing input: PBMCs. Receptors were obtained from a woman aged 35 to 49 in good health and CMV-seropositive. Each CDR3 is given with its conserved first and last residue. A D gene is named only where the DNA matches it firmly. The size field is filled for only some rows; it gives once, few, many or a size class.

-	TRBD2	TRBV5-4	TRBJ2-1	CASSRLAGGNNEQFF	TGTGCCAGCAGCCGACTAGCGGGGGGGAACAATGAGCAGTTCTTC
-	-	TRBV30	TRBJ1-1	CAGLGAEAFF	TGTGCCGGGTTAGGGGCTGAAGCTTTCTTT
-	TRBD2	TRBV13	TRBJ2-3	CASSLERGGTDTQYF	TGTGCCAGCAGCTTAGAGCGGGGGGGTACAGATACGCAGTATTTT
-	TRBD1	TRBV28	TRBJ1-1	CAILDRDSLNTEAFF	TGTGCCATCTTGGACCGGGACAGTCTGAACACTGAAGCTTTCTTT
-	TRBD1	TRBV5-4	TRBJ2-7	CASSPSGTVYEQYF	TGTGCCAGCAGCCCTTCCGGGACAGTATACGAGCAGTACTTC
-	-	TRBV2	TRBJ1-1	CASSAAPQAGDTEAFF	TGTGCCAGCAGTGCGGCCCCCCAGGCGGGCGACACTGAAGCTTTCTTT
-	-	TRBV4-1	TRBJ2-5	CASSQAVGTGTPEETQYF	TGCGCCAGCAGCCAAGCGGTGGGGACCGGGACTCCGGAGGAGACCCAGTACTTC
-	-	TRBV27	TRBJ1-2	CASSSFVFGGYTF	TGTGCCAGCAGCAGTTTCGTCTTTGGTGGCTACACCTTC
-	TRBD1	TRBV7-2	TRBJ1-1	CASSSGQGNTEAFF	TGTGCCAGCAGCTCCGGACAGGGGAACACTGAAGCTTTCTTT
few	TRBD1	TRBV2	TRBJ1-3	CASSGGTGRSGNTIYF	TGTGCCAGCAGTGGTGGGACAGGCCGCTCTGGAAACACCATATATTTT
few	-	TRBV19	TRBJ1-1	CASSILGGTEAFF	TGTGCCAGTAGTATTCTGGGGGGCACTGAAGCTTTCTTT